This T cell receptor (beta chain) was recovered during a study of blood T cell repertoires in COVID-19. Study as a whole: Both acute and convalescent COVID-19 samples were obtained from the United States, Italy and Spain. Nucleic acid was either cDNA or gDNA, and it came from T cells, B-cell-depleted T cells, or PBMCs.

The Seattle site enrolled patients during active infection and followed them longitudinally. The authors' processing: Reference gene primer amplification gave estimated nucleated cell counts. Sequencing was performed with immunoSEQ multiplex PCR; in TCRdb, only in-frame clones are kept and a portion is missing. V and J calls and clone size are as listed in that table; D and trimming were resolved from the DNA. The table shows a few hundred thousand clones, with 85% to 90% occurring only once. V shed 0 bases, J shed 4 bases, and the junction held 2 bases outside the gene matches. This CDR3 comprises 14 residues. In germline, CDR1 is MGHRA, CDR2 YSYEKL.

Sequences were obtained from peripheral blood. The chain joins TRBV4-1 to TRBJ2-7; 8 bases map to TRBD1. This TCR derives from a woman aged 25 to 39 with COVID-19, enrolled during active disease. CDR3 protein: CASSQEQGVYEQYF. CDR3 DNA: TGCGCCAGCAGCCAAGAACAGGGGGTATACGAGCAGTACTTC.